The TCR beta chain described here comes from a study of shared clonotypes between healthy human individuals. Looking at the study overall: The donor group consisted of two women and three men, aged 18 to 49.

V was clipped by 4 bases and J by 4 bases; unmatched bases: 7. Germline loops: CDR1 SGHRS, CDR2 YFSETQ. The length of the CDR3 is 14 residues. CD4+ cells were split into CD45RA+ naive and CD45RA-negative memory subsets. Splitting of each subset's genomic DNA was done evenly across several immunoSEQ plates. Under the authors' procedure: Junction-only sequences without quality scores came from ImmunoSEQ, so filtering differed. Sequenced by immunoSEQ multiplex PCR; TCRdb stores in-frame clones only, minus some. V and J calls and clone size are given by that table; D and trimming were obtained from the DNA. This sample carries about 1.4 million clones, around 95% of them seen once, and the ten largest clones take roughly 1.2%.

The sequenced material came from naive CD4+ T cells sorted from blood. Indicated subset: CD45RA+ positively selected. The chain carries TRBV5-1 and TRBJ1-2, with 7 bases identical to TRBD1. The receptor was isolated from a man aged 25-45 years in good health. This CDR3 reads CASSPGGQGYGYTF. CDR3 nucleotides: TGCGCCAGCAGCCCAGGGGGGCAGGGCTATGGCTACACCTTC.